This TCR beta chain was found in a study of blood T cell repertoires in COVID-19. The repertoire was sequenced with immunoSEQ multiplex PCR; TCRdb's copy has only in-frame clones and lacks some. Found here are 350,000 to 450,000 clones, roughly 91% of them singletons; the top ten hold about 1.8%. Per the germline V gene, CDR1 is LNHDA and CDR2 is SQIVND (reference sequence). This CDR3 spans 15 amino acids. Trimming left V 3 bases short and J 4 bases short, with 13 bases between. This chain connects TRBV19 to TRBJ1-5; a possible D gene is TRBD1 (6 bases). Sequencing was done on a sample of PBMCs or T cells enriched from blood (not recorded which). The clonotype was recovered from a young woman who had recovered from COVID-19. The CDR3 DNA sequence: TGTGCCAGTAGTATTTACAGGGTGAGGAATCAGCCCCAGCATTTT. It is translated as CASSIYRVRNQPQHF.